Presented here are 11 T cell receptor beta chains from one specimen sequenced in a study of cytomegalovirus exposure and HLA in healthy donors. PCR employed 60 Vbeta and 13 Jbeta primers. Produced via immunoSEQ multiplex PCR; TCRdb's table is partial and in-frame only. This table holds 80,000 to 100,000 clones. The sequencing sample was made of PBMCs. The receptors were sampled from a man aged 45-60 years in good health and CMV-seronegative.

The rearrangement links TRBV19 to TRBJ1-1; possible D gene TRBD1, 6 bases. Trimming stripped 2 bases from V and 0 bases from J, with 10 bases between. Germline CDR1 LNHDA, CDR2 SQIVND (reference sequence). The CDR3 has 15 amino acids. CDR3 amino acids: CASSINSGVNTEAFF. CDR3 DNA sequence: TGTGCCAGTAGTATAAATTCAGGGGTGAACACTGAAGCTTTCTTT.

This CDR3 reads CASSISAEAFF. CDR3 DNA sequence: TGTGCCAGTAGTATATCCGCTGAAGCTTTCTTT. The chain recombines TRBV19 with TRBJ1-1; no clear D gene. Germline V lookup: CDR1 LNHDA, CDR2 SQIVND (reference sequence). The CDR3 length is 11 residues. Trimming took 2 bases from V and 6 from J, leaving 4 bases between them.

Of note for this clone: Distinct nucleotide sequences in the sample also encode this CDR3. This rearrangement joins TRBV19 to TRBJ2-3; perhaps TRBD1 as D (6 bases). This CDR3 comprises 14 residues. Germline CDR1 is LNHDA and CDR2 is SQIVND (reference sequence). Deletions cut 5 bases from V and 0 bases from J, with 9 bases between. CDR3 in amino acids: CASSQQGSTDTQYF. The CDR3 DNA reads as TGTGCCAGTAGTCAACAGGGAAGCACAGATACGCAGTATTTT.

The chain joins TRBV28 to TRBJ1-5; 8 positions agree with TRBD1. This CDR3 is built from 15 residues. J gave up 6 bases and V 6 bases, and 10 bases lay outside the gene matches. The germline gives CDR1 MDHEN, CDR2 SYDVKM. The CDR3 sequence: CASRGSTGEAQPQHF. CDR3 nucleotides: TGTGCCAGCAGAGGGTCGACAGGGGAGGCTCAGCCCCAGCATTTT.

This rearrangement joins TRBV7-9 to TRBJ1-2; D uncertain. The germline V and J ends were trimmed by 3 bases and 3 bases, with 14 bases remaining between them. The V gene's germline CDR1 is SEHNR and CDR2 FQNEAQ (reference sequence). The length of the CDR3 is 15 residues. The CDR3 DNA follows: TGTGCCAGCAGCTTTATCTCCGGGGAGTACTATGGCTACACCTTC. Its protein product is CASSFISGEYYGYTF.

This chain connects TRBV6-6 to TRBJ2-7; D uncertain. V gave up 10 bases and J gave up 6 bases, with 19 bases separating them. The CDR3 is 13 residues long. Looked up from germline, CDR1 is MNHNY and CDR2 is SVGAGI (reference sequence). CDR3: CAIEPERSSEQYF. The DNA for the CDR3 is TGTGCCATCGAGCCCGAGCGCTCTTCCGAGCAGTACTTC.

The rearrangement uses TRBV28 and TRBJ2-2; the match to TRBD2 covers 9 bases. V dropped 2 bases and J dropped 6; count of bases not matched to a gene: 1. The CDR3 is made up of 14 amino acids. Germline CDR1 and CDR2: MDHEN and SYDVKM. CDR3 in amino acids: CASSLGGGAGELFF. The DNA for the CDR3 is TGTGCCAGCAGTTTAGGCGGGGGGGCCGGGGAGCTGTTTTTT.

The chain couples TRBV18 to TRBJ2-5; D perhaps matches TRBD2 (7 bases). From germline, CDR1 is KGHSH and CDR2 LQKENI. The CDR3 has 12 residues. V was trimmed by 3 bases and J by 11 bases, leaving 13 bases between them. CDR3 amino acids: CASSPGGREQYF. The CDR3 bases are TGTGCCAGCTCACCGGGGGGGCGTGAGCAGTACTTC.

Points on this clone: An end of the junction differs from the germline gene, which may be a read error. The V gene is TRBV30, the J gene TRBJ2-6; a possible D gene is TRBD1 (5 bases). Looked up from germline, CDR1 is GTSNPN and CDR2 is SVGIG (reference sequence). CDR3 length: 14 residues. CDR3 in amino acids: CAWSESSGANILTF. CDR3 coding DNA: TGTGCCTGGAGTGAGAGCTCTGGGGCCAACATCCTGACTTTC.

The J gene is TRBJ2-2, the V gene TRBV4-2; 8 bases line up with TRBD2. The CDR3 is made up of 18 amino acids. Germline trimming cut 1 base from V and 5 bases from J; bases unmatched to any gene: 12. Germline CDR1 and CDR2: LGHNA and YNFKEQ. As DNA, the CDR3 is TGTGCCAGCAGCCAAGCCGGGGGGGGTCCAGGTGGAACCGGGGAGCTGTTTTTT. Translated, it gives CASSQAGGGPGGTGELFF.

The rearrangement links TRBV27 to TRBJ1-4; 9 bases agree with TRBD1. Losses at the gene ends were 6 bases for V and 8 bases for J; bases not matched to a gene: 7. The CDR3 runs 14 residues. The germline V gene has CDR1 MNHEY and CDR2 SMNVEV (reference sequence). The CDR3 is CASRPGTGSEKLFF. CDR3 nucleotide sequence: TGTGCCAGCAGACCCGGGACAGGGAGCGAAAAACTGTTTTTT.